This paragraph reports one T cell receptor (beta chain). What it binds is unknown. The data are from a study of a mutant IDH1 vaccine in newly diagnosed glioma. In the study overall: Patients came in for eight vaccinations, in weeks 1, 3, 5, 7, 11, 15, 19 and 23. Before enrollment, the patients had been treated with radiotherapy alone, temozolomide alone, or both together. Most of them had received both.

Germline values: CDR1 LNHDA, CDR2 SQIVND (reference sequence). The V gene lost 4 bases and the J gene lost 5 bases, with 17 bases spanning the gap. The CDR3 is 15 amino acids. Measured with immunoSEQ multiplex PCR; TCRdb has only the in-frame clones, and not every one. The repertoire includes around 56,000 clones, around 80% of them detected once, and over 7% sits in the top ten. Time point in this sample: week 23, last vaccination. The study gave 300 ug of mutant IDH1 20-mer peptide per vaccine dose, with topical imiquimod. Every donor had a new WHO grade 3 or 4 astrocytoma that was IDH1-mutant, with loss of nuclear ATRX.

The chain combines TRBV19 with TRBJ1-1; perhaps TRBD1 as D (5 bases). The sequence derives from a woman between 40 and 55 years old with glioma. Some clones in this sample may be carry-over from other donors' samples. The source material was PBMCs, sampled from a glioma patient whose treatment included an IDH1 peptide vaccine. CDR3 loop: CASSTSRGRGTEAFF. Written as DNA, the CDR3 is TGTGCCAGTAGTACCTCCCGTGGCCGGGGGACTGAAGCTTTCTTT.